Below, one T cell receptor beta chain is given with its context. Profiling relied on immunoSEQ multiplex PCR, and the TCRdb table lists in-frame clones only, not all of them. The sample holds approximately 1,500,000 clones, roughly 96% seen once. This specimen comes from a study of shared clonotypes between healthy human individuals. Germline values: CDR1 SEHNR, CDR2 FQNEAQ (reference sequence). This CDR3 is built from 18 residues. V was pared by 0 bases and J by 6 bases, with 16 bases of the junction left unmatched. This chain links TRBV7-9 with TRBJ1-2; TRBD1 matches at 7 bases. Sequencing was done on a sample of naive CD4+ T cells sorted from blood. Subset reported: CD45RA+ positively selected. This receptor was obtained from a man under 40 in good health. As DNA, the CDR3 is TGTGCCAGCAGCTTAGCCCGCCCCGGGACAGCGGGGTCTGATGGCTACACCTTC. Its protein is CASSLARPGTAGSDGYTF.